This T cell receptor (beta chain) was sequenced in a study of blood T cell repertoires in COVID-19. Looking at the study overall: Both acute and convalescent COVID-19 samples were obtained from the United States, Italy and Spain. Sample material is recorded as cDNA or gDNA derived from T cells, B-cell-depleted T cells, or PBMCs.

The CDR3 is 15 amino acids. The V and J ends lost 4 bases and 0 bases respectively, with 10 bases between them. Germline V gene lookup returns CDR1 SGHNT and CDR2 YYREEE (reference sequence). Recruited during active infection, patients (from Seattle) were subsequently followed longitudinally. How the authors handled the data: Nucleated cell number was recorded as an estimate derived from reference gene primer amplification. Assay: immunoSEQ multiplex PCR; the TCRdb copy retains only in-frame clones and omits some. That table gives V, J and clone size, and the DNA gave D and trimming. The table shows just under 350,000 clones, with about 89% occurring only once.

The clonotype originates from a woman aged 50 to 60 with COVID-19, enrolled during active disease. The V and J genes are TRBV5-4 and TRBJ2-2; a weak D match, TRBD1 (6 bases). Sequences were obtained from peripheral blood. CDR3 loop: CASSRTGSNTGELFF. Written as DNA, the CDR3 is TGTGCCAGCAGCCGTACAGGGTCGAACACCGGGGAGCTGTTTTTT. Filled out from reference TRBV5-4 and TRBJ2-2, the complete variable domain reads ETGVTQSPTHLIKTRGQQVTLRCSSQSGHNTVSWYQQALGQGPQFIFQYYREEENGRGNFPPRFSGLQFPNYSSELNVNALELDDSALYLCASSRTGSNTGELFFGEGSRLTVL.